This TCR beta chain was sequenced for a study of shared clonotypes between healthy human individuals. Sequencing used immunoSEQ multiplex PCR; TCRdb keeps in-frame clones, though not all of them. The table has around 1.9 million clones, just under 95% seen once. Only one count was recorded for this clone. Antigen unknown. CD45RO-negative CD8 cells positively selected for CCR7 made up the naive population, which excluded terminally differentiated effector memory CD45RA+ cells. The germline V gene has CDR1 ENHRY and CDR2 SYGVKD. Trimming stripped 0 bases from V and 5 bases from J, with 6 bases between. The length of the CDR3 is 13 residues. Points from the study as a whole: Between a handful of donors, naive CD4 clonotypes were shared at a level of about 5%. Among donors, clonotype sharing was expected to be affected by sequencing depth.

The receptor was isolated from a man between 18 and 35 years old in good health. Some clones in this sample may be carry-over from other donors' samples. The sample comprised naive CD8+ T cells from PBMCs. The genes are TRBV10-3 and TRBJ2-3; no reliable D call. The CDR3: CAISESRLDTQYF. Here the CDR3 DNA reads TGTGCCATCAGTGAGTCCCGTCTAGATACGCAGTATTTT.